Below, one TCR beta chain is given with its context. What it binds is unknown. This sample stems from a study of T cells in localized non-small cell lung cancer. Study-level results: Uninvolved neighboring lung showed the greatest T cell clonality, exceeding tumor. Sequencing was limited to one tumor region, leaving the possibility of heterogeneity open. Greater blood T cell density accompanied longer overall survival. Out of the top 100 tumor clones, a median approximately 61 were seen in adjacent lung.

CDR3 length: 13 amino acids. In germline, CDR1 is KGHSH, CDR2 LQKENI. Deletions cut 5 bases from V and 0 bases from J, with 7 bases between. TCRdb keeps only in-frame clones here, not all; method: immunoSEQ multiplex PCR. Of about 54,000 clones in the sample, approximately 83% were seen once. The TCR sequence derives from a female donor of 60 years or more with stage II squamous cell lung carcinoma. The V gene is TRBV18, the J gene TRBJ1-1; D unresolved. Material: peripheral blood, obtained before any cancer treatment. The DNA of the CDR3 is TGTGCCAGCTCAGGGATGATGAACACTGAAGCTTTCTTT. Residues: CASSGMMNTEAFF.